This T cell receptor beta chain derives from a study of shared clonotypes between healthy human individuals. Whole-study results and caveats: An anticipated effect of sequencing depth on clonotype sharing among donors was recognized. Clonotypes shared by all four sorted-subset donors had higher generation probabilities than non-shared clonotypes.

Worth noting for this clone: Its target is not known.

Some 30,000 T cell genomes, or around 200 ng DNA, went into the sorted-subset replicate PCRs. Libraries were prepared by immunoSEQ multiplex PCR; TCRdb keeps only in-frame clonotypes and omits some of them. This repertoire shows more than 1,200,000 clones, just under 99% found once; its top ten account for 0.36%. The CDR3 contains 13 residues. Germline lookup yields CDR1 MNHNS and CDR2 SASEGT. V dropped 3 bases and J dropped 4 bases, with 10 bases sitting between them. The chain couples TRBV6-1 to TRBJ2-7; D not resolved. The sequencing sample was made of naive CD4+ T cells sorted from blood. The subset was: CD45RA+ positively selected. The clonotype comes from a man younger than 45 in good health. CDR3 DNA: TGTGCCAGCAGTGACCAATTGGGATACGAGCAGTACTTC. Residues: CASSDQLGYEQYF.